Shown below are 21 T cell receptor beta chains from a single sample sequenced in a study of cytomegalovirus exposure and HLA in healthy donors. PCR used 60 Vbeta primers and 13 Jbeta primers. Sequencing used immunoSEQ multiplex PCR; TCRdb keeps in-frame clones, though not all of them. The sample consists of fewer than 45,000 clones, about two thirds of them appearing once. Material: PBMCs. Every receptor here comes from a woman aged 25-40 years in good health and CMV-seronegative.

The chain couples TRBV19 to TRBJ2-5; a weak D match, TRBD1 (5 bases). The length of the CDR3 is 13 residues. Trimming cost V 10 bases and J 2 bases, with 14 bases left between them. Germline V gene lookup returns CDR1 LNHDA and CDR2 SQIVND (reference sequence). DNA for the CDR3: TGTGCCACCCAGCCAGGGATACAAGAGACCCAGTACTTC. Amino acids: CATQPGIQETQYF.

This clone was found once. The rearrangement joins TRBV28 to TRBJ2-7; D is ambiguous. Germline V CDR1 and CDR2: MDHEN, SYDVKM. The CDR3 runs 13 residues. V gave up 5 bases and J gave up 6 bases, with 14 bases separating them. The CDR3 DNA is TGTGCCAGCAGTCCTAGGCCTCTTTTCGAGCAGTACTTC. It translates to CASSPRPLFEQYF.

J is TRBJ1-6 and V is TRBV6-1, with no clear D. CDR3 length: 14 amino acids. Germline CDR1 MNHNS, CDR2 SASEGT. V lost 6 bases and J 4 bases, leaving 10 bases between the germline ends. Here the CDR3 DNA reads TGTGCCAGCAGCCGACGGGATTATAATTCACCCCTCCACTTT. This translates into CASSRRDYNSPLHF.

The gene calls are TRBV2 and TRBJ2-3, with 13 bases aligning to TRBD2. Germline V CDR1 and CDR2: SNHLY, FYNNEI. The trim removed 5 bases at V and 4 bases at J, leaving 6 bases unmatched. The CDR3 is 16 residues long. The CDR3 sequence: CASSLLAGGLPDTQYF. The CDR3 region has the DNA TGTGCCAGCAGTTTACTAGCGGGGGGGCTACCAGATACGCAGTATTTT.

This chain uses TRBV4-1 with TRBJ1-4, with a possible D match to TRBD1 (5 bases). Trimming pared 9 bases from V and 6 bases from J, leaving 14 bases between. The CDR3 runs to 13 residues. Germline V lookup: CDR1 MGHRA, CDR2 YSYEKL. CDR3 coding DNA: TGCGCCAGTGGGGCAGGACTATATGAAAAACTGTTTTTT. As protein: CASGAGLYEKLFF.

The V gene is TRBV7-2, the J gene TRBJ2-4; 8 bases are a match to TRBD1. Unmatched junction bases numbered 12, after V lost 5 bases and J lost 0 bases. The CDR3 runs to 18 residues. Germline V gives CDR1 SGHTA, CDR2 FQGNSA. The CDR3 spells CASSSPGGSYLAKNIQYF. The DNA for the CDR3 is TGTGCCAGCAGCAGTCCAGGGGGCTCGTACCTAGCCAAAAACATTCAGTACTTC.

V usage is TRBV30 and J usage is TRBJ2-1; the D is unclear. Germline V gene sequence: CDR1 GTSNPN, CDR2 SVGIG (reference sequence). Between the trimmed V and J ends, which lost 2 bases and 7 bases, there was a span of 6 bases. There are 11 residues in the CDR3. Here the CDR3 reads CAWSTSNEQFF. CDR3 bases: TGTGCCTGGAGTACCAGTAATGAGCAGTTCTTC.

V and J are TRBV12-5 and TRBJ1-1; TRBD1 might be the D (6 bases). CDR1 and CDR2 (germline): LGHNT, FRNRAP. V was trimmed by 0 bases and J by 0 bases, leaving 14 bases between them. The CDR3 runs to 17 residues. The CDR3 DNA reads TGTGCTAGTGGTTTGGTCCTTGGACAGTCCATGAACACTGAAGCTTTCTTT. This sequence encodes CASGLVLGQSMNTEAFF.

The CDR3 region has the DNA TGTGCCAGCAGCCCGGTGCGCGGGCAGTTAAGTAAAAACACTGAAGCTTTCTTT. It encodes CASSPVRGQLSKNTEAFF. The chain combines TRBV11-2 with TRBJ1-1; D is undetermined. The germline V and J ends were trimmed by 5 bases and 2 bases, with 24 bases remaining between them. Germline values: CDR1 SGHAT, CDR2 FQNNGV. CDR3 length: 18 residues.

The chain has TRBV10-3 and TRBJ2-1; D perhaps matches TRBD2 (7 bases). The CDR3 has 14 amino acids. Trimming removed 5 bases from V and 7 bases from J, with 15 bases in between. The germline gives CDR1 ENHRY, CDR2 SYGVKD. CDR3 DNA sequence: TGTGCCATCAGTAACACACAGGGAGGGAATGAGCAGTTCTTC. Translation: CAISNTQGGNEQFF.

This chain connects TRBV10-3 to TRBJ2-5; TRBD2 matches at 7 bases. Germline-derived CDR1 and CDR2 are ENHRY and SYGVKD. The CDR3 covers 15 residues. The V and J ends lost 4 bases and 4 bases, in that order; junction bases with no gene match: 9. The CDR3 DNA reads as TGTGCCATCAGTGTGGGGGGAGGGGCGGCAGAGACCCAGTACTTC. Translation gives CAISVGGGAAETQYF.

This clone was picked up one time. This chain links TRBV6-6 with TRBJ2-7; no definite D call. This CDR3 is 12 amino acids long. Germline lookup yields CDR1 MNHNY and CDR2 SVGAGI (reference sequence). V was clipped by 2 bases and J by 6 bases, with 8 bases between them. The CDR3 bases are TGTGCCAGCAGTTACGTTCCGTTCGAGCAGTACTTC. Protein: CASSYVPFEQYF.

V gene TRBV29-1 combines with J gene TRBJ2-2; 9 bases fit TRBD2. Germline CDR1 SQVTM, CDR2 ANQGSEA. Trimming took 0 bases from V and 2 from J; bases not matched to a gene: 4. This CDR3 comprises 16 residues. The CDR3 bases are TGCAGCGTTGAAGAGGCGCTAGCGGGAAACACCGGGGAGCTGTTTTTT. Amino acid sequence: CSVEEALAGNTGELFF.

The J gene is TRBJ2-7, the V gene TRBV7-2; 7 bases align to TRBD2. V lost 1 base, J lost 6 bases, and 6 bases stayed unmatched. The CDR3 extends over 14 amino acids. Germline CDR1 and CDR2: SGHTA and FQGNSA. Here the CDR3 DNA reads TGTGCCAGCAGCTTAGAGGGGCGGGGGACCGAGCAGTACTTC. Protein: CASSLEGRGTEQYF.

The chain carries TRBV18 and TRBJ2-5, with 8 positions matching TRBD1. Germline V lookup: CDR1 KGHSH, CDR2 LQKENI. Trimming removed 6 bases from V and 4 bases from J; junction bases left unmatched: 4. CDR3 length: 13 residues. CDR3 DNA: TGTGCCAGCTCGCTACAGGGGGGAGAGACCCAGTACTTC. Protein: CASSLQGGETQYF.

The J gene is TRBJ2-7, the V gene TRBV7-9; the match to TRBD2 covers 13 bases. CDR1 and CDR2 from the germline V gene are SEHNR and FQNEAQ (reference sequence). This CDR3 is built from 15 residues. V shed 5 bases and J 1 base; nucleotides not matched to a gene: 2. CDR3 DNA sequence: TGTGCCAGCAGCCAGGGACTAGCGGGATCCTACGAGCAGTACTTC. Amino acids: CASSQGLAGSYEQYF.

The chain joins TRBV9 to TRBJ1-2, with D tentatively TRBD1 (6 bases). V lost 0 bases and J lost 4, with 10 bases in between. CDR1 and CDR2 from the germline V gene are SGDLS and YYNGEE. The CDR3 is made up of 14 amino acids. CDR3 protein: CASSVADRSYGYTF. In DNA form, the CDR3 reads TGTGCCAGCAGCGTAGCGGACAGAAGCTATGGCTACACCTTC.

The chain links TRBV30 to TRBJ1-2; D not certain. Trimming removed 1 base from V and 4 bases from J, with 16 bases in between. Germline V gives CDR1 GTSNPN, CDR2 SVGIG (reference sequence). The CDR3 extends over 15 amino acids. CDR3 DNA: TGTGCCTGGAGTGGACGGTTTAGAGAGGGCTATGGCTACACCTTC. Residues: CAWSGRFREGYGYTF.

The rearrangement uses TRBV2 and TRBJ2-7, with a tentative D call TRBD1 (6 bases). Trimming took 8 bases from V and 7 from J, leaving 21 bases between them. This CDR3 comprises 14 residues. Germline V gene data show CDR1 as SNHLY and CDR2 as FYNNEI. This CDR3 reads CASAPGTSGWEQYF. The CDR3 DNA reads as TGTGCCAGCGCCCCCGGGACATCGGGGTGGGAGCAGTACTTC.

V and J are TRBV19 and TRBJ2-6; D unresolved. CDR1 is LNHDA and CDR2 is SQIVND in the germline V gene (reference sequence). Trimming stripped 4 bases from V and 0 bases from J, with 10 bases between. This CDR3 region has 16 residues. The CDR3 here is CASSNKKLSGANVLTF. The CDR3 coding sequence is TGTGCCAGTAGTAATAAGAAGCTCTCTGGGGCCAACGTCCTGACTTTC.

V is TRBV5-1 and J is TRBJ2-5; the D gene is possibly TRBD1 (5 bases). The germline V gene encodes CDR1 SGHRS and CDR2 YFSETQ. The CDR3 loop spans 14 amino acids. V lost 5 bases and J lost 1, with 12 bases in between. CDR3 sequence: CASRAGPGQETQYF. CDR3 coding DNA: TGCGCCAGCAGGGCAGGGCCCGGCCAAGAGACCCAGTACTTC.